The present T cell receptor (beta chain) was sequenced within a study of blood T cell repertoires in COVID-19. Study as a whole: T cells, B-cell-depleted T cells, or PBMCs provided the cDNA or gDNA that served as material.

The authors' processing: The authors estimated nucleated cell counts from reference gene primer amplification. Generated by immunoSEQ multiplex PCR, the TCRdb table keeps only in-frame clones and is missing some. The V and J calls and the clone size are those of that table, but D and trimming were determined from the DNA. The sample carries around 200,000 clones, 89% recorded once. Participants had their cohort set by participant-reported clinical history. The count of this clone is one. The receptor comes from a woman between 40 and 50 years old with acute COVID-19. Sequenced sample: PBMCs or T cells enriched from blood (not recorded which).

Written as DNA, the CDR3 is TGCGCCAGCAGCCAAGATGGGGGGATAGCGGGATTTCTGGGCGAGCAGTACTTC. It is translated as CASSQDGGIAGFLGEQYF. V is TRBV4-1 and J is TRBJ2-7; 8 nucleotides align to TRBD2. The CDR3 loop spans 18 amino acids. V dropped 0 bases and J dropped 6; count of bases not matched to a gene: 16. Germline V gives CDR1 MGHRA, CDR2 YSYEKL.